This T cell receptor (beta chain) was captured in a study of radiation and T cells in renal cell carcinoma. Germline values: CDR1 SGHVS, CDR2 FQNEAQ. The CDR3 has 14 residues. Trimming took 5 bases from V and 4 from J, leaving 14 bases between them. The time point denotes: blood 4 weeks post-SBRT, at nephrectomy. Treatment indicated: 15 Gy SBRT to primary tumor, nephrectomy 4 weeks later. Nephrectomy followed 15 Gy stereotactic body radiation by 4 weeks. The tumor was a clear cell renal cell carcinoma. Some clones are missing from TCRdb's copy, which holds only in-frame ones; the method was immunoSEQ multiplex PCR. This sample yields 50,000 to 65,000 clones, of which over 60% are seen a single time; about 6.8% belongs to the top ten.

The chain employs TRBV7-8 and TRBJ1-2, with D maybe TRBD1 (5 bases). This sequence originates from a man between 60 and 75 years old with renal cell carcinoma. The starting material was blood, obtained from a patient whose treatment included radiotherapy and nephrectomy. The CDR3 region is CASSPRWGLYGYTF. CDR3 in DNA: TGTGCCAGCAGCCCAAGGTGGGGACTCTATGGCTACACCTTC.